Sequencing of this T cell receptor beta chain was carried out in a study of Tregs in tolerant kidney transplant recipients. Study-level results: Biological reproducibility was not directly addressed, but technical replication error appeared minimal.

Recipients received nonmyeloablative bone marrow transplants from related graft donors, with transient mixed chimerism. Thawed PBMCs were FACS-sorted into unstimulated CD4+CD25+CD127- regulatory T cells, CD4+CD25- non-regulatory cells, CD4 and CD8 cells. About this clone itself: The antigen is undetermined. The read stops 3 residues short of the end of the CDR3; the missing end is completed from the germline J gene.

There are 15 residues in the CDR3. Germline CDR1 and CDR2: DFQATT and SNEGSKA (reference sequence). The V and J ends lost 0 bases and 0 bases respectively, with 12 bases between them. Sequencing used immunoSEQ multiplex PCR; TCRdb keeps in-frame clones, though not all of them. Recorded for this sample: approximately 6,400 clones. The genes are TRBV20-1 and TRBJ2-7; TRBD1 is a possible D gene (6 bases). Specimen: CD8+ T cells from blood (PBMCs), collected 12 months after the transplant. The source of this sequence is a human patient who received a combined kidney and bone marrow transplant. Some T cells may be graft donor cells. The DNA read from the CDR3 is TGCAGTGCTAGAGACCTCAGGGACACCTCCTACGAG. Its translation is CSARDLRDTSYE. The entire CDR3 protein is CSARDLRDTSYEQYF.